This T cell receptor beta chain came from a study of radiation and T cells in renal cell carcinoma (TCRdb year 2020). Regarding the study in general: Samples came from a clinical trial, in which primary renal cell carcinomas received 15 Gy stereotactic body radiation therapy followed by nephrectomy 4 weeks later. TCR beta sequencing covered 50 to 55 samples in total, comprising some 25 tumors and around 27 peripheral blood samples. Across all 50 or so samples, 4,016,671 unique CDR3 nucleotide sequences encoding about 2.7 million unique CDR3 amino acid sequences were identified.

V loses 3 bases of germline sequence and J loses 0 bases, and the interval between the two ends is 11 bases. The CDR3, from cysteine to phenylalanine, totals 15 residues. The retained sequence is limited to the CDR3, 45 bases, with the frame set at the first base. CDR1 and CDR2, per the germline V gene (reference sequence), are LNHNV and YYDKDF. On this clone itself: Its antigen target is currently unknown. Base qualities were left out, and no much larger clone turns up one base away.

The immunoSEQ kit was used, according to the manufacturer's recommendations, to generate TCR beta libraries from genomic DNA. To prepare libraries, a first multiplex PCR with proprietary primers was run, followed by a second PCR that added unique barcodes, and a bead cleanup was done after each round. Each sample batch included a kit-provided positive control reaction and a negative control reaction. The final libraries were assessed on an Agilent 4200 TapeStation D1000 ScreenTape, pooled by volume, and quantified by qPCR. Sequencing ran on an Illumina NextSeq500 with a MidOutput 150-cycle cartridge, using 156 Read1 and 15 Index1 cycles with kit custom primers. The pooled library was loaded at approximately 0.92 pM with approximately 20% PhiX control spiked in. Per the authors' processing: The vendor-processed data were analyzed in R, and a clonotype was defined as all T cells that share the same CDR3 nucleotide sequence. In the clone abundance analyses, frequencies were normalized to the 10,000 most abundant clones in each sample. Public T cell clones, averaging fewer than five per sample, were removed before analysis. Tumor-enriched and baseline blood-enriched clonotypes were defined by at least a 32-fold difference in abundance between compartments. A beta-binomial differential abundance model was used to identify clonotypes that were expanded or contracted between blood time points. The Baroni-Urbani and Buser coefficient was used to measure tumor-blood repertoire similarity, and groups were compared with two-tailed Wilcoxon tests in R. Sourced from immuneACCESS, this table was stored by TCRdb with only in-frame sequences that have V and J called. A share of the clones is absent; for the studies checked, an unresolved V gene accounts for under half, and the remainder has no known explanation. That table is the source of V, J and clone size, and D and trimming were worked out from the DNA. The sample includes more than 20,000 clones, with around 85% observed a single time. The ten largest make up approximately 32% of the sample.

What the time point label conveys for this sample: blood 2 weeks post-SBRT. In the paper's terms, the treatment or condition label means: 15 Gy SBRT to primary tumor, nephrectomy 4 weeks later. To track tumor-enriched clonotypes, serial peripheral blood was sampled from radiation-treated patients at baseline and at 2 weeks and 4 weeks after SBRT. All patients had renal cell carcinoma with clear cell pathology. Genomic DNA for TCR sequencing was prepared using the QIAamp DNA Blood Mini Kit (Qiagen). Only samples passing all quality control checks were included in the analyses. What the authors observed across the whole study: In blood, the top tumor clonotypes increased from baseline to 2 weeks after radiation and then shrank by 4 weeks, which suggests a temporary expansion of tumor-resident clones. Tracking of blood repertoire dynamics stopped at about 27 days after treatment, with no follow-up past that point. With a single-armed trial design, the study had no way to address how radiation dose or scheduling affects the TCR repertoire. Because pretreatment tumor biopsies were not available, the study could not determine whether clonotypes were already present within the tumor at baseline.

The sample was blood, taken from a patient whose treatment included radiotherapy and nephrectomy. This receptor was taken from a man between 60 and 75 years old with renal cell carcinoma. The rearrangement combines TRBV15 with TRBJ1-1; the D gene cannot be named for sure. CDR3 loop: CATSSMSTMNTEAFF. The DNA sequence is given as TGTGCCACCAGCAGCATGAGCACTATGAACACTGAAGCTTTCTTT.